This T cell receptor beta chain was sequenced for a study of blood T cell repertoires in COVID-19. Study summary: Sites in the United States, Italy and Spain provided acute and convalescent COVID-19 samples. The analysed material was cDNA or gDNA that came from T cells, B-cell-depleted T cells, or PBMCs.

Original handling: Researchers report that nucleated cell counts were estimated from reference gene primer amplification. Sequencing was performed with immunoSEQ multiplex PCR; in TCRdb, only in-frame clones are kept and a portion is missing. D and trimming come from the DNA, and the V and J calls and clone size come from that table. This table has approximately 260,000 clones, roughly three quarters appearing once. Germline CDR1 SGDLS, CDR2 YYNGEE. Losses at the gene ends were 4 bases for V and 11 bases for J; bases not matched to a gene: 6. The CDR3 loop spans 14 amino acids. Source material: peripheral blood. The source of this sequence is a woman aged 40 to 50 with active or convalescent COVID-19. The chain couples TRBV9 to TRBJ2-2, with 12 nucleotides matching TRBD2. The CDR3 spells CASSSSSGGVELFF. As DNA, the CDR3 is TGTGCCAGCAGCTCATCTAGCGGGGGGGTCGAGCTGTTTTTT.